This TCR beta chain comes out of a study of a mutant IDH1 vaccine in newly diagnosed glioma. Study summary: It was radiotherapy, temozolomide, or both that patients received previously, with most receiving both. In the visit schedule, V12 fell in week 35, while V13 fell in week 47.

The time point was: week 35, safety follow-up. A single vaccine dose contained 300 ug of mutant IDH1 20-mer peptide, and topical imiquimod was used with it. The patients were given eight vaccinations, one each in weeks 1, 3, 5, 7, 11, 15, 19 and 23. Only in-frame clones appear in the TCRdb table, and some are missing; sequencing was by immunoSEQ multiplex PCR. The sample carries about 27,000 clones, 75% to 90% recorded once. Points on this clone: Its antigen remains unidentified.

General study points: The study observed vaccine-induced immune responses in more than 80% of patients.

The input for sequencing was PBMCs, taken from a glioma patient whose treatment included an IDH1 peptide vaccine. The origin of this receptor is a man aged 30-40 years with glioma.

CDR3 in DNA: TGCGCCAGCAGCCAAGTCGAGGGGGCGGCAAGCAATCAGCCCCAGCATTTT. This translates into CASSQVEGAASNQPQHF. The genes are TRBV4-1 and TRBJ1-5, with TRBD1 matching 7 bases. This CDR3 has 17 residues. Germline CDR1 is MGHRA and CDR2 is YSYEKL. Unmatched junction bases numbered 7, after V lost 1 base and J lost 1 base.